This entry features one TCR beta chain sequence. Its cognate antigen is unknown. The sample originates from a study of Tregs in tolerant kidney transplant recipients. Study-wide points: Donor-specific Treg expansion exceeded global Treg expansion in tolerant patients, suggesting antigen drive. Findings come from small patient numbers and require larger validation. No direct test of biological reproducibility was done here.

Unstimulated Tregs (CD4+CD25+CD127-) and CD4+CD25- non-Tregs were sorted from PBMCs. Profiled with immunoSEQ multiplex PCR; TCRdb holds only in-frame clones, not every one. This sample has around 66,000 clones, with 80% to 90% found just once. This CDR3 has 13 residues. Germline CDR1 and CDR2: SGHVS and FNYEAQ. V was pared by 7 bases and J by 1 base, with 10 bases between. V usage is TRBV7-6 and J usage is TRBJ2-5; no definite D call. The sample consisted of Tregs from blood, taken before the transplant. This clonotype originated in a human donor who received a combined kidney and bone marrow transplant. In DNA form, the CDR3 reads TGTGCCAGCACTAAACGGCCCCAAGAGACCCAGTACTTC. Its translation: CASTKRPQETQYF.